The 8 T cell receptor beta chains below were found in one sample sequenced in a study of identical twins. TCRdb re-called the 5' RACE reads with MiXCR, one entry per CDR3 protein. The sample shows fewer than 800,000 distinct CDR3 sequences, around 7.5% of them seen only once. These same records also appear under a second study, on yellow fever vaccine responses in identical twins.

The sequenced sample was PBMCs. Receptor source: a woman between 18 and 30 years old in good health.

CDR3 amino acids: CASSPALLAGAKDTQYF. The CDR3 coding sequence is TGTGCCAGCAGCCCCGCCCTACTAGCGGGAGCCAAAGATACGCAGTATTTT. The J gene is TRBJ2-3, the V gene TRBV3-1; 11 nucleotides agree with TRBD2. The CDR3 is 17 amino acids. The ends lost 4 bases at V and 5 bases at J; junction bases unmatched: 11. Per the germline V gene, CDR1 is LGHDT and CDR2 is YNNKEL (reference sequence).

The chain recombines TRBV7-8 with TRBJ2-2; 8 bases are shared with TRBD2. J lost 6 bases, V lost 5 bases, and 14 bases had no gene match. Germline values: CDR1 SGHVS, CDR2 FQNEAQ. This CDR3 is built from 17 residues. The CDR3 sequence is CASSRAGGANPAGELFF. The CDR3 DNA reads as TGTGCCAGCAGCCGAGCCGGGGGGGCAAACCCCGCCGGGGAGCTGTTTTTT.

This clonotype was recorded at least ten times. The rearrangement uses TRBV7-7 and TRBJ2-5, with no clear D. V was trimmed by 1 base and J by 2 bases, leaving 11 bases between them. Germline loops: CDR1 SSHAT, CDR2 FNYEAQ (reference sequence). The CDR3 loop spans 15 amino acids. The CDR3 sequence: CASSLEEVLQETQYF. As DNA, the CDR3 is TGTGCCAGCAGCTTAGAAGAGGTTCTTCAAGAGACCCAGTACTTC.

The chain recombines TRBV7-9 with TRBJ2-7; 10 nucleotides line up with TRBD1. From germline, CDR1 is SEHNR and CDR2 FQNEAQ (reference sequence). The CDR3 extends over 17 amino acids. The ends lost 6 bases at V and 0 bases at J; junction bases unmatched: 11. DNA of the CDR3: TGTGCCAGCAGTTCCGGGACAGGGGTTTACGACTCCTACGAGCAGTACTTC. Translation gives CASSSGTGVYDSYEQYF.

Only a few counts were recorded for this clonotype. The CDR3 DNA reads as TGTGCCACCAGTGAAACCGACAGAAACAATGAGCAGTTCTTC. Protein product: CATSETDRNNEQFF. The genes are TRBV24-1 and TRBJ2-1; a weak D match, TRBD1 (5 bases). The length of the CDR3 is 14 residues. Per germline, CDR1 KGHDR and CDR2 SFDVKD. V lost 4 bases and J 5 bases, leaving 11 bases between the germline ends.

Only a few counts were recorded for this clonotype. The genes are TRBV6-1 and TRBJ2-7, with no clear D. CDR3 size: 14 residues. Trimming stripped 3 bases from V and 0 bases from J, with 9 bases between. The germline V gene encodes CDR1 MNHNS and CDR2 SASEGT. CDR3 sequence (DNA): TGTGCCAGCAGTGATAATCTTCTCTCCTACGAGCAGTACGTC. It translates to CASSDNLLSYEQYV.

This clonotype was counted only a few times. The chain recombines TRBV19 with TRBJ2-3, with D possibly called TRBD1 or TRBD2 (5 bases each). Germline lookup yields CDR1 LNHDA and CDR2 SQIVND (reference sequence). This CDR3 region has 13 residues. With 6 bases removed from V and 1 base from J, the gap between germline ends came to 8 bases. The CDR3 loop reads CASRGDRTDTQYF. The CDR3 region has the DNA TGTGCCAGTAGGGGGGACCGCACAGATACGCAGTATTTT. Combining the CDR3 with reference TRBV19 and TRBJ2-3 gives the whole variable domain DGGITQSPKYLFRKEGQNVTLSCEQNLNHDAMYWYRQDPGQGLRLIYYSQIVNDFQKGDIAEGYSVSREKKESFPLTVTSAQKNPTAFYLCASRGDRTDTQYFGPGTRLTVL.

In its sample, this clonotype was seen a few times. The chain recombines TRBV11-2 with TRBJ2-1, with a tentative D call TRBD2 (6 bases). Trimming took 0 bases from V and 3 from J, leaving 21 bases between them. Germline values: CDR1 SGHAT, CDR2 FQNNGV. The CDR3 covers 19 residues. DNA for the CDR3: TGTGCCAGCAGCTTAGATCTTATCGGGACTCCCAAGGGCTACAATGAGCAGTTCTTC. This sequence encodes CASSLDLIGTPKGYNEQFF.